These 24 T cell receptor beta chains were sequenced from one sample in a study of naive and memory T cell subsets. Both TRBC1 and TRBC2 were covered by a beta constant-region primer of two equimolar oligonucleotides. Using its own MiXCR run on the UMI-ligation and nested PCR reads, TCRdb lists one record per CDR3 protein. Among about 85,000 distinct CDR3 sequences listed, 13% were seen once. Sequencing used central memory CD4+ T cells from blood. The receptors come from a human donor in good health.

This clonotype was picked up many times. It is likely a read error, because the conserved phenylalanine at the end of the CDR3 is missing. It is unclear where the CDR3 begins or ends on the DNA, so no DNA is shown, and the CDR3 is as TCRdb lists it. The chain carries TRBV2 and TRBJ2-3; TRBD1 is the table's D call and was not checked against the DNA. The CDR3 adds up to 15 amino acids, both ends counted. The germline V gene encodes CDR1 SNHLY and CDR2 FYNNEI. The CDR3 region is CASSALSGGAKIPQG.

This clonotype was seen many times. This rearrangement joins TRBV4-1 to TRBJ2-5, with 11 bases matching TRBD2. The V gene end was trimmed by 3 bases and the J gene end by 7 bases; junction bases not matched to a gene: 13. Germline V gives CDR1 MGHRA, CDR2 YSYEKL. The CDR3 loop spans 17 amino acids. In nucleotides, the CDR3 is TGCGCCAGCAGCCAGGACATAGCGGGAGGGCTAGTCGGGACCCAGTACTTC. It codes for CASSQDIAGGLVGTQYF.

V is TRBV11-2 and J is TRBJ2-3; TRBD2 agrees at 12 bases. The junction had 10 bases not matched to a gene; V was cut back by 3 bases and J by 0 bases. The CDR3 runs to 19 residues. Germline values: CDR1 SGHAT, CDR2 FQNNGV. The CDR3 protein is CASSFSPSGRGSSTDTQYF. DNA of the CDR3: TGTGCCAGCAGCTTCAGTCCTAGCGGGAGGGGTTCTAGCACAGATACGCAGTATTTT. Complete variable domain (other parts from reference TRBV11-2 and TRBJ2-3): EAGVAQSPRYKIIEKRQSVAFWCNPISGHATLYWYQQILGQGPKLLIQFQNNGVVDDSQLPKDRFSAERLKGVDSTLKIQPAKLEDSAVYLCASSFSPSGRGSSTDTQYFGPGTRLTVL.

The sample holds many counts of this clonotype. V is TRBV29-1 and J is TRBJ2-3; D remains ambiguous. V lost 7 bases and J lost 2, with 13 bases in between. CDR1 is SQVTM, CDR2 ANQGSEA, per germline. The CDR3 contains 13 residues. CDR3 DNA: TGCAGCGCCCACATCACTCTCACAGATACGCAGTATTTT. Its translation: CSAHITLTDTQYF.

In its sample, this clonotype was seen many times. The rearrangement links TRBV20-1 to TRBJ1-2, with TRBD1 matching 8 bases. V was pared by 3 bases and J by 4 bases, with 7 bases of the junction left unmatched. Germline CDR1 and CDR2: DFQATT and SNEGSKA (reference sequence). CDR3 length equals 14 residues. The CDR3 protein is CSARVTGQGYGYTF. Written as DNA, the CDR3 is TGCAGTGCTAGGGTAACCGGACAGGGCTATGGCTACACCTTC.

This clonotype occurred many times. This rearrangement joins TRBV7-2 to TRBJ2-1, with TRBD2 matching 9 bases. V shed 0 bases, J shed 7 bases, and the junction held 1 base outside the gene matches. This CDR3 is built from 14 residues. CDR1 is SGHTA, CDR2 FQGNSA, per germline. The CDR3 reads CASSLASGSNEQFF. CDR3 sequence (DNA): TGTGCCAGCAGCTTAGCTAGCGGGAGTAATGAGCAGTTCTTC.

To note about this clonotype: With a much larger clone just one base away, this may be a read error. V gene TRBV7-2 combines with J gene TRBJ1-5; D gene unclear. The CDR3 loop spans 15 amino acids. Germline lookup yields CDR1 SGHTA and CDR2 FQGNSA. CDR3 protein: CASSSGLGKPQPQNF. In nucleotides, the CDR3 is TGTGCCAGCAGCTCCGGACTTGGAAAGCCACAGCCCCAGAATTTT. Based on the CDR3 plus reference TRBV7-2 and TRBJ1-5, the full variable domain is GAGVSQSPSNKVTEKGKDVELRCDPISGHTALYWYRQSLGQGLEFLIYFQGNSAPDKSGLPSDRFSAERTGGSVSTLTIQRTQQEDSAVYLCASSSGLGKPQPQNFGDGTRLSIL.

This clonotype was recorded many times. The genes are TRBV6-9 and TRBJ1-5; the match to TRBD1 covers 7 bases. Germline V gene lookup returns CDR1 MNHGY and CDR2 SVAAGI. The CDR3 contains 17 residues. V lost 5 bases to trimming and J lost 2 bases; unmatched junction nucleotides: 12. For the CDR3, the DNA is TGTGCCAGCAGTCCCCAGACAGGGCTGCTCGGCAATCAGCCCCAGCATTTT. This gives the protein CASSPQTGLLGNQPQHF.

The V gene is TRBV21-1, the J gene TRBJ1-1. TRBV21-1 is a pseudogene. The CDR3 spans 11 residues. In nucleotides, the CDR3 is TGTGCCAGCAGCCCGGGCCCAGAGGCTTTCTTT. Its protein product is CASSPGPEAFF.

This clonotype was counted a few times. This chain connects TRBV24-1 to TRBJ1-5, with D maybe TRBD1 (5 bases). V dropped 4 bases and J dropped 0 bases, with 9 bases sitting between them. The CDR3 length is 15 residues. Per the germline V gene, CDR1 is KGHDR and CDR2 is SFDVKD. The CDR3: CATSERQYSNQPQHF. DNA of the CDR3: TGTGCCACCAGTGAAAGACAGTATAGCAATCAGCCCCAGCATTTT.

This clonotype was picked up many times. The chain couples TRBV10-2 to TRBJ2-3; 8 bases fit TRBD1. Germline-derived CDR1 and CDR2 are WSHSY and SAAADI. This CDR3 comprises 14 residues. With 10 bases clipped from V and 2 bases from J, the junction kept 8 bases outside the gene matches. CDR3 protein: CATHGQGPTDTQYF. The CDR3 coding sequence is TGCGCCACCCATGGACAGGGCCCCACAGATACGCAGTATTTT.

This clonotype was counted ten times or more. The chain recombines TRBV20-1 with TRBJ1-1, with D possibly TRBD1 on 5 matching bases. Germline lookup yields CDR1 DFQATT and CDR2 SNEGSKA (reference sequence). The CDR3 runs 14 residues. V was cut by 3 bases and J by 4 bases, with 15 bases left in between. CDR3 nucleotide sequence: TGCAGTGCTAGTCTGGACACTTTGGGCACTGAAGCTTTCTTT. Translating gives CSASLDTLGTEAFF.

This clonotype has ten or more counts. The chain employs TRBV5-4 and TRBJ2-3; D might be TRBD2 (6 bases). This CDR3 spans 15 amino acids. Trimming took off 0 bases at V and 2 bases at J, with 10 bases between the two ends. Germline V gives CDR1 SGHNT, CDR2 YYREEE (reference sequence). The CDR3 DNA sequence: TGTGCCAGCAGCTTGGACAGCGGGTACACAGATACGCAGTATTTT. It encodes CASSLDSGYTDTQYF.

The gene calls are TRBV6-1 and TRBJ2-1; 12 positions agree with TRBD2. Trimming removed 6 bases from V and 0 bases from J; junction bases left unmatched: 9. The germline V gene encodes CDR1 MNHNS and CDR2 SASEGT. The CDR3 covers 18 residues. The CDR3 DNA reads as TGTGCCAGCAGAAGGGGACTAGCGGGTTTGAGCTCCTACAATGAGCAGTTCTTC. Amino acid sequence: CASRRGLAGLSSYNEQFF.

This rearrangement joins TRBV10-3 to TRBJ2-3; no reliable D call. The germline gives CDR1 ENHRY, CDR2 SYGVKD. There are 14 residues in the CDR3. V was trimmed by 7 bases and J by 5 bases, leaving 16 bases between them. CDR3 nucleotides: TGTGCCATCAAGGATGCCTCAAAGGGAGATACGCAGTATTTT. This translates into CAIKDASKGDTQYF.

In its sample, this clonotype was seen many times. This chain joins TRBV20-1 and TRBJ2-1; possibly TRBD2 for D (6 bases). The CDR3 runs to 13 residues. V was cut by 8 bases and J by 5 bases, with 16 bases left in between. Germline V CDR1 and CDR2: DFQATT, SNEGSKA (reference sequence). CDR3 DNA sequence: TGCAGTAACCCCGGGACTGCCCACAATGAGCAGTTCTTC. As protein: CSNPGTAHNEQFF.

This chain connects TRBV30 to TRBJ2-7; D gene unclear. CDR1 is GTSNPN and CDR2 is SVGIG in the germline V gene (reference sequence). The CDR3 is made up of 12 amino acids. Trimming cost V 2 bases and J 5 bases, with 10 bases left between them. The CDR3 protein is CAWSLSGHEQYF. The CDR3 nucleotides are TGTGCCTGGAGTTTATCTGGCCACGAGCAGTACTTC.

CDR3 bases: TGTGCCAGCAGCTTAGCTGCTAGCGGGAGCTCCTACAATGAGCAGTTCTTC. It encodes CASSLAASGSSYNEQFF. This chain links TRBV11-3 with TRBJ2-1; TRBD2 matches at 10 bases. The ends lost 1 base at V and 0 bases at J; junction bases unmatched: 3. This CDR3 has 17 amino acids. Germline CDR1 SGHNT, CDR2 YENEEA.

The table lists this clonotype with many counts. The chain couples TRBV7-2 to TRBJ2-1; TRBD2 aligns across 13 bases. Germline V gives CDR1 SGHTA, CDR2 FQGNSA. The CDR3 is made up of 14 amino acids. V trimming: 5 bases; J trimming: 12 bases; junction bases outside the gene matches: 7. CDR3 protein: CASSLWTSGSGQFF. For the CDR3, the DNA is TGTGCCAGCAGCCTATGGACTAGCGGGAGCGGGCAGTTCTTC.

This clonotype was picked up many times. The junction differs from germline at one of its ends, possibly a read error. For the CDR3, the DNA is TGTGCCAGCAGTTTAGGGACCGCAGGAGATACGCAGTATTTT. Translated: CASSLGTAGDTQYF. The genes are TRBV7-2 and TRBJ2-3; possibly TRBD1 or TRBD2 for D (5 bases each). Per germline, CDR1 SGHTA and CDR2 FQGNSA. This CDR3 is built from 14 residues.

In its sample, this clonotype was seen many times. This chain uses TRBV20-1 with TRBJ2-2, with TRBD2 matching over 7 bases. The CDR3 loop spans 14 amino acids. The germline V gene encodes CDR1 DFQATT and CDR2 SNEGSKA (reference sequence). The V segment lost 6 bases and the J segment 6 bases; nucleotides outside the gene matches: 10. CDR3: CSAGDYRDPGELFF. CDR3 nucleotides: TGCAGTGCAGGGGACTACCGAGACCCCGGGGAGCTGTTTTTT.

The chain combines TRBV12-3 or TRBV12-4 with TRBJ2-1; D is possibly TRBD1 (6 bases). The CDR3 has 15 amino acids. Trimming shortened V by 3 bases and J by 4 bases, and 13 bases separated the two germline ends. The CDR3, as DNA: TGTGCCAGCAGTTTTGGGGGCCGGGGTTACAATGAGCAGTTCTTC. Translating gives CASSFGGRGYNEQFF.

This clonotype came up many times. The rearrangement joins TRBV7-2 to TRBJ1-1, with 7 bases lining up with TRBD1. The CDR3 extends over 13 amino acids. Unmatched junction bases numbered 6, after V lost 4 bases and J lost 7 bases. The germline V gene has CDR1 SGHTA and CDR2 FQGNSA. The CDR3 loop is CASSSRQGLEAFF. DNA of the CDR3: TGTGCCAGCAGCTCGCGACAGGGACTTGAAGCTTTCTTT.

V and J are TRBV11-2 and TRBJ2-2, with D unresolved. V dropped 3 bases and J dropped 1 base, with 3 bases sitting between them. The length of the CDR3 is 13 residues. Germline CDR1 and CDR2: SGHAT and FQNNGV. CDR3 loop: CASSLLNTGELFF. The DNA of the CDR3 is TGTGCCAGCAGCTTGTTGAACACCGGGGAGCTGTTTTTT.